The clone carrying this T cell receptor (beta chain) has a single count. The target antigen is unknown. CD45RO-negative CD8 cells positively selected for CCR7 made up the naive population, which excluded terminally differentiated effector memory CD45RA+ cells. The entry originates in a study of shared clonotypes between healthy human individuals. Study outcomes and limitations: The study generally estimated greater richness for naive than memory subsets. In having few donors, the study represented limited genetic and exposure-history diversity.

Unmatched junction bases numbered 5, after V lost 6 bases and J lost 7 bases. The germline CDR1 and CDR2 sequences are MGHDK and SYGVNS. The CDR3 has 13 amino acids. Each cell subset's genomic DNA was divided evenly among several immunoSEQ plates. Original handling: There were no quality scores in the junction-only immunoSEQ sequences, so filtering differed. Clones were read by immunoSEQ multiplex PCR, and TCRdb kept only the in-frame ones, dropping some. The V and J calls and clone size come from that table; D and trimming were worked out from the DNA. Among approximately 2,000,000 clones, around 93% were seen once, and the ten largest hold about 1.7%.

The sample comprised naive CD8+ T cells from PBMCs. The chain couples TRBV25-1 to TRBJ2-1; 8 bases are a match to TRBD2. This receptor was taken from a man aged 18-30 years in good health. Some clones in this sample may be carry-over from other donors' samples. The CDR3 loop is CASSGGLANEQFF. In nucleotides, the CDR3 is TGTGCCAGCAGCGGAGGACTAGCAAATGAGCAGTTCTTC. The complete variable domain, with remaining parts taken from reference TRBV25-1 and TRBJ2-1, reads EADIYQTPRYLVIGTGKKITLECSQTMGHDKMYWYQQDPGMELHLIHYSYGVNSTEKGDLSSESTVSRIRTEHFPLTLESARPSHTSQYLCASSGGLANEQFFGPGTRLTVL.